Below, 25 T cell receptor beta chains from the same sample are listed, as sequenced in a study of blood T cell repertoires in COVID-19. TCRdb's copy holds only in-frame clones and misses some; the assay was immunoSEQ multiplex PCR. The sample has 210,000 or so clones, around 90% seen once; the top ten hold 0.95% to 1.5%. Sample: peripheral blood. These receptors all come from a young man with acute or convalescent COVID-19.

CDR3 region: CASRQTEISTDTQYF. CDR3 DNA: TGTGCCAGTAGGCAGACGGAGATTAGCACAGATACGCAGTATTTT. The chain employs TRBV19 and TRBJ2-3; D not resolved. The CDR3 is 15 amino acids. V was cut by 6 bases and J by 0 bases, with 13 bases left in between. CDR1 and CDR2 (germline): LNHDA, SQIVND (reference sequence).

This chain connects TRBV7-8 to TRBJ1-2, with 8 bases fitting TRBD1. V dropped 5 bases and J dropped 0; count of bases not matched to a gene: 5. The CDR3 has 15 residues. Germline lookup yields CDR1 SGHVS and CDR2 FQNEAQ. CDR3 sequence (DNA): TGTGCCAGCAGCCTGTGGACAGGGCCTAACTATGGCTACACCTTC. This gives the protein CASSLWTGPNYGYTF.

The chain couples TRBV6-4 to TRBJ2-3, with D possibly TRBD2 on 5 matching bases. Between the trimmed V and J ends, which lost 4 bases and 4 bases, there was a span of 12 bases. The CDR3 is 14 amino acids. The germline V gene encodes CDR1 MRHNA and CDR2 SNTAGT. CDR3 in DNA: TGTGCCAGCAGTGCACTAGTTTTCGCAGATACGCAGTATTTT. It yields the protein CASSALVFADTQYF.

Comment on this clone: The junction departs from germline at one end; a sequencing error may be responsible. The rearrangement joins TRBV18 to TRBJ1-1; TRBD1 aligns across 9 bases. The germline gives CDR1 KGHSH, CDR2 LQKENI. The CDR3 runs 12 residues. CDR3: CASSPPNRGRMF. The CDR3 DNA reads TGTGCCAGCTCACCGCCGAACAGGGGGCGTATGTTT.

The rearrangement uses TRBV5-1 and TRBJ2-7; possible D gene TRBD1, 6 bases. The germline CDR1 and CDR2 sequences are SGHRS and YFSETQ. The CDR3 runs to 13 residues. V was shortened by 4 bases and J by 2 bases, with 10 bases between the two germline ends. This CDR3 reads CASSPGQTYEQYF. DNA for the CDR3: TGCGCCAGCAGCCCCGGACAGACCTACGAGCAGTACTTC.

V gene TRBV7-3 combines with J gene TRBJ2-3, with 9 bases lining up with TRBD2. The CDR3 loop spans 16 amino acids. The germline V gene encodes CDR1 SGHTA and CDR2 FQGTGA. Trimming took 2 bases from V and 4 from J; bases not matched to a gene: 7. For the CDR3, the DNA is TGTGCCAGCAGCTTATCCCGAGGCGGGGGGGCAGATACGCAGTATTTT. Translation gives CASSLSRGGGADTQYF.

V usage is TRBV6-2 or TRBV6-3 and J usage is TRBJ1-2, with 11 nucleotides matching TRBD1. The germline gives CDR1 MNHEY, CDR2 SVGEGT. The ends lost 6 bases at V and 13 bases at J; junction bases unmatched: 13. The CDR3 is 14 amino acids. For the CDR3, the DNA is TGTGCCAGCAGCGAATACAGGGACAGGGGGTTTCGCACCTTC. Residues: CASSEYRDRGFRTF.

V gene TRBV15 combines with J gene TRBJ1-4; D ambiguous. Trimming stripped 0 bases from V and 3 bases from J, with 11 bases between. The CDR3 runs to 16 residues. In germline, CDR1 is LNHNV, CDR2 YYDKDF (reference sequence). The DNA of the CDR3 is TGTGCCACCAGCAGAGATCTAGGCAAGGCTAATGAAAAACTGTTTTTT. Translated: CATSRDLGKANEKLFF.

This clone appeared once. The V gene is TRBV19, the J gene TRBJ1-5; 9 nucleotides line up with TRBD1. The junction had 9 bases not matched to a gene; V was cut back by 7 bases and J by 5 bases. Germline CDR1 and CDR2: LNHDA and SQIVND (reference sequence). There are 15 residues in the CDR3. The CDR3 loop reads CASTTGQGIDQPQHF. In nucleotides, the CDR3 is TGTGCCAGTACTACCGGACAGGGGATTGATCAGCCCCAGCATTTT.

The chain has TRBV29-1 and TRBJ1-2; TRBD1 might be the D (6 bases). V shed 6 bases and J shed 4 bases, with 15 bases lying between them. CDR3 length: 13 amino acids. From germline, CDR1 is SQVTM and CDR2 ANQGSEA. In nucleotides, the CDR3 is TGCAGCGTCAGTCAGGGGTCCAGCTATGGCTACACCTTC. Amino acids: CSVSQGSSYGYTF.

As concerns this clone: One end of the junction fails to match germline, which may point to a read error. This sequence joins TRBV3-1 (or the pseudogene TRBV3-2) and TRBJ2-3; the D gene is possibly TRBD1 (5 bases). Germline lookup yields CDR1 LGHDT and CDR2 YNNKEL (reference sequence). There are 15 residues in the CDR3. In DNA, the CDR3 is TGTGCCAGCAGCCAAGGTAGGACAAGCAGAGATACGCAGTATTTT. Translation gives CASSQGRTSRDTQYF.

The J gene is TRBJ2-3, the V gene TRBV5-1; 11 positions match TRBD2. CDR1 is SGHRS and CDR2 is YFSETQ in the germline V gene. The V and J ends lost 8 bases and 4 bases, in that order; junction bases with no gene match: 3. The CDR3 runs 13 residues. In DNA, the CDR3 is TGCGCCAGTGGGACTAGCGGACCAGATACGCAGTATTTT. It encodes CASGTSGPDTQYF.

V gene TRBV7-2 combines with J gene TRBJ2-2, with TRBD1 matching 8 bases. With V trimmed by 5 bases and J by 0 bases, 5 bases remained unmatched. Germline values: CDR1 SGHTA, CDR2 FQGNSA. CDR3 length: 16 residues. This chain's CDR3 is CASSPHRGSNTGELFF. The CDR3 DNA reads as TGTGCCAGCAGCCCCCACAGGGGGTCGAACACCGGGGAGCTGTTTTTT.

Note on this clone: Different DNA sequences within this sample yield the same CDR3. V gene TRBV10-2 combines with J gene TRBJ2-1; 8 bases are shared with TRBD2. Germline-derived CDR1 and CDR2 are WSHSY and SAAADI. This CDR3 is 14 amino acids long. The V and J ends lost 6 bases and 4 bases, in that order; junction bases with no gene match: 5. The CDR3 is CASSGTRGYNEQFF. The CDR3 DNA follows: TGCGCCAGCAGCGGGACTAGGGGGTACAATGAGCAGTTCTTC.

The CDR3 DNA sequence: TGTGCCAGCAGCCCCCGAACTAGTTCGAAGACCCAGTACTTC. Protein: CASSPRTSSKTQYF. This chain joins TRBV5-6 and TRBJ2-5, with a tentative D call TRBD2 (5 bases). Germline V gives CDR1 SGHDT, CDR2 YYEEEE. The CDR3 loop spans 14 amino acids. Trimming pared 4 bases from V and 6 bases from J, leaving 16 bases between. Full variable domain (rest looked up from reference TRBV5-6 and TRBJ2-5): DAGVTQSPTHLIKTRGQQVTLRCSPKSGHDTVSWYQQALGQGPQFIFQYYEEEERQRGNFPDRFSGHQFPNYSSELNVNALLLGDSALYLCASSPRTSSKTQYFGPGTRLLVL.

V is TRBV28 and J is TRBJ2-5, with 7 bases fitting TRBD2. J gave up 3 bases and V 10 bases, and 14 bases lay outside the gene matches. Germline V gene sequence: CDR1 MDHEN, CDR2 SYDVKM. CDR3 length equals 15 residues. DNA for the CDR3: TGTGCCACTTCCCACCTAGCGGAGATAAAAGAGACCCAGTACTTC. Translating gives CATSHLAEIKETQYF.

The V gene is TRBV24-1, the J gene TRBJ1-4; 10 positions agree with TRBD1. Trimming removed 3 bases from V and 9 bases from J; junction bases left unmatched: 9. Germline V gene lookup returns CDR1 KGHDR and CDR2 SFDVKD. This CDR3 has 16 amino acids. For the CDR3, the DNA is TGTGCCACCAGTGATGGGACAGGGGCAAGGGGGAAAAAACTGTTTTTT. It translates to CATSDGTGARGKKLFF.

This chain uses TRBV5-4 with TRBJ2-7; TRBD2 is a possible D gene (7 bases). The V and J ends lost 4 bases and 3 bases respectively, with 20 bases between them. CDR3 length: 16 amino acids. From germline, CDR1 is SGHNT and CDR2 YYREEE (reference sequence). CDR3 DNA: TGTGCCAGCAGCCCGGACGGCGGGGGCGCCAGCTACGAGCAGTACTTC. It codes for CASSPDGGGASYEQYF.

The V and J genes are TRBV19 and TRBJ1-5; 7 nucleotides agree with TRBD1. J gave up 9 bases and V 3 bases, and 11 bases lay outside the gene matches. The CDR3 is 15 residues long. Germline V gene lookup returns CDR1 LNHDA and CDR2 SQIVND (reference sequence). CDR3 residues: CASSIVATGDLPQHF. In nucleotides, the CDR3 is TGTGCCAGTAGTATCGTTGCTACAGGGGATCTGCCCCAGCATTTT.

CDR3 sequence: CASSKTSGGRSNTGELFF. The CDR3 DNA follows: TGTGCCAGCAGCAAGACTAGCGGGGGGCGCTCGAACACCGGGGAGCTGTTTTTT. The chain recombines TRBV7-9 with TRBJ2-2; 13 bases map to TRBD2. The CDR3 sequence is 18 residues long. Trimming at V came to 5 bases and at J to 0 bases, leaving 6 bases not matched to a gene. CDR1 is SEHNR, CDR2 FQNEAQ, per germline (reference sequence).

The CDR3, as DNA: TGTGCCAGCAGCCACGCTTCGGGACAGAATAACTATGGCTACACCTTC. It encodes CASSHASGQNNYGYTF. The chain employs TRBV3-1 (or the pseudogene TRBV3-2) and TRBJ1-2, with 7 nucleotides matching TRBD1. The CDR3 runs 16 residues. Trimming took 3 bases from V and 1 from J; bases not matched to a gene: 8. In germline, CDR1 is LGHDT, CDR2 YNNKEL (reference sequence).

The chain carries TRBV7-3 and TRBJ2-7; TRBD2 matches 7 bases. The CDR3 consists of 15 residues. CDR1 is SGHTA and CDR2 is FQGTGA in the germline V gene. With 5 bases clipped from V and 5 bases from J, the junction kept 12 bases outside the gene matches. The CDR3 region has the DNA TGTGCCAGCAGCCTAGAAGCGGGGTCGGTCCACGAGCAGTACTTC. Translation: CASSLEAGSVHEQYF.

The J gene is TRBJ1-3, the V gene TRBV28; 7 positions match TRBD1. The CDR3 has 17 residues. Looked up from germline, CDR1 is MDHEN and CDR2 is SYDVKM. J gave up 3 bases and V 3 bases, and 11 bases lay outside the gene matches. The CDR3 here is CASSLVGTGVSGNTIYF. The CDR3 bases are TGTGCCAGCAGTTTGGTCGGCACAGGGGTGAGTGGAAACACCATATATTTT.

The chain combines TRBV18 with TRBJ2-3, with 8 bases aligning to TRBD2. Germline-derived CDR1 and CDR2 are KGHSH and LQKENI. The ends lost 2 bases at V and 4 bases at J; junction bases unmatched: 5. CDR3 length equals 15 residues. CDR3 region: CASSPSGSAPDTQYF. In DNA, the CDR3 is TGTGCCAGCTCACCAAGCGGGAGTGCCCCAGATACGCAGTATTTT. Variable domain in full (rest from reference TRBV18 and TRBJ2-3): NAGVMQNPRHLVRRRGQEARLRCSPMKGHSHVYWYRQLPEEGLKFMVYLQKENIIDESGMPKERFSAEFPKEGPSILRIQQVVRGDSAAYFCASSPSGSAPDTQYFGPGTRLTVL.

This clone was counted between two and nine times. The chain joins TRBV6-1 to TRBJ1-5; 9 positions match TRBD1. CDR3 length: 17 amino acids. J lost 2 bases, V lost 4 bases, and 9 bases had no gene match. CDR1 MNHNS and CDR2 SASEGT come from the germline V gene. The CDR3 coding sequence is TGTGCCAGCAGTGTTTCCGGGACAGGGTCAGGCAATCAGCCCCAGCATTTT. Translating it yields CASSVSGTGSGNQPQHF.